Sequencing of this T cell receptor beta chain was carried out in a study of cytomegalovirus exposure and HLA in healthy donors. Germline V gives CDR1 SGDLS, CDR2 YYNGEE. The CDR3 contains 13 residues. Trimming left V 2 bases short and J 5 bases short, with 8 bases between. With regard to this clone: Its matching antigen is unknown.

PCR amplification relied on 60 Vbeta primers (plus 13 Jbeta primers). Libraries were prepared by immunoSEQ multiplex PCR; TCRdb keeps only in-frame clonotypes and omits some of them. This table holds under 95,000 clones. Study-wide results and caveats: Later analysis suggested links between common viral pathogens and several top significant clusters. An analysis that came later showed most CMV-associated TCR beta chains appearing HLA-restricted. Later on, an analysis tied approximately 15,000 TCR beta sequences to HLA alleles at 0.05 false discovery rate. Altogether, some 170 TCR beta chains were recorded as cytomegalovirus-associated.

Sequencing used PBMCs. This chain connects TRBV9 to TRBJ2-1; TRBD1 might be the D (5 bases). The origin of this receptor is a young man in good health and CMV-seropositive. The CDR3 region has the DNA TGTGCCAGCAGCGTTGGGGCCAACAATGAGCAGTTCTTC. Translating it yields CASSVGANNEQFF. Full variable domain (missing parts from reference TRBV9 and TRBJ2-1): DSGVTQTPKHLITATGQRVTLRCSPRSGDLSVYWYQQSLDQGLQFLIQYYNGEERAKGNILERFSAQQFPDLHSELNLSSLELGDSALYFCASSVGANNEQFFGPGTRLTVL.